This T cell receptor (beta chain) was found in a study of blood T cells in healthy people across ages. Together with a sample-barcoded 5' primer, a J-beta primer mix was included in a second PCR lasting roughly 6 to 12 cycles. TCRdb called the 5' RACE reads again in MiXCR, with one record for every CDR3 protein. The sample contains 700,000 to 850,000 distinct CDR3 sequences, roughly 50% of which appear only once. The V gene lost 1 base and the J gene lost 2 bases, with 12 bases spanning the gap. CDR1 and CDR2 (germline): DFQATT, SNEGSKA (reference sequence). The CDR3 length is 14 residues. Material: blood. The receptor comes from an elderly man in good health. The chain combines TRBV20-1 with TRBJ2-7; D is ambiguous. The CDR3 loop is CSARASSAPYEQYF. The DNA for the CDR3 is TGCAGTGCTAGAGCGAGTTCCGCCCCCTACGAGCAGTACTTC.